These 21 T cell receptor beta chains came from one sample sequenced in a study of cytomegalovirus exposure and HLA in healthy donors. The PCR ran on 60 Vbeta and 13 Jbeta primers. Assay: immunoSEQ multiplex PCR; the TCRdb copy retains only in-frame clones and omits some. The sample yields 160,000 or so clones, approximately 80% seen once. The material sequenced was PBMCs. These TCRs come from a woman aged 45-60 years in good health and CMV-seronegative.

The chain has TRBV7-2 and TRBJ2-7, with D tentatively TRBD2 (5 bases). The CDR3 is 13 amino acids. V lost 4 bases, J lost 3 bases, and 10 bases lay in between. Germline CDR1 reads SGHTA; CDR2 reads FQGNSA. CDR3 sequence reads: CASSYGDYYEQYF. The DNA for the CDR3 is TGTGCCAGCAGCTATGGTGACTACTACGAGCAGTACTTC. The whole variable domain, filled in from reference TRBV7-2 and TRBJ2-7, reads GAGVSQSPSNKVTEKGKDVELRCDPISGHTALYWYRQSLGQGLEFLIYFQGNSAPDKSGLPSDRFSAERTGGSVSTLTIQRTQQEDSAVYLCASSYGDYYEQYFGPGTRLTVT.

Concerning this clone: An end of the junction differs from the germline gene, which may be a read error. The chain combines TRBV9 with TRBJ2-5; unclear D gene. The CDR3 covers 15 residues. From germline, CDR1 is SGDLS and CDR2 YYNGEE. Here the CDR3 DNA reads TGTGCCAGTGCTCTCAGTGGGCAGGCACAAGGGACCCAGTACTTC. Protein: CASALSGQAQGTQYF.

The chain links TRBV4-1 to TRBJ2-7; weak D call: TRBD1 (5 bases). Trimming removed 0 bases at V and 0 bases at J, with 6 bases between. The CDR3 is 14 residues long. Germline values: CDR1 MGHRA, CDR2 YSYEKL. The CDR3 sequence is CASSQEGPSYEQYF. CDR3 DNA sequence: TGCGCCAGCAGCCAAGAGGGGCCCTCCTACGAGCAGTACTTC.

V is TRBV9 and J is TRBJ2-3; 9 bases agree with TRBD2. The length of the CDR3 is 15 residues. Trimming cost V 0 bases and J 5 bases; bases outside gene matches: 4. Germline CDR1 reads SGDLS; CDR2 reads YYNGEE. The CDR3 protein is CASSVEVLAGDTQYF. The CDR3 nucleotides read TGTGCCAGCAGCGTAGAAGTACTAGCGGGAGATACGCAGTATTTT.

This clone has more than one count but fewer than ten. The chain is built from TRBV30 and TRBJ2-2, with 12 bases matching TRBD2. This CDR3 spans 15 amino acids. Losses at the gene ends were 3 bases for V and 6 bases for J; bases not matched to a gene: 5. Germline V gives CDR1 GTSNPN, CDR2 SVGIG (reference sequence). The CDR3 DNA follows: TGTGCCTGGAGGGGGGGACTAGCGGGCCCCGGGGAGCTGTTTTTT. Translating it yields CAWRGGLAGPGELFF.

This clone is a singleton in its sample. The genes are TRBV7-3 and TRBJ2-5, with D possibly being TRBD1 (6 bases). The CDR3 covers 15 residues. CDR1 and CDR2 from the germline V gene are SGHTA and FQGTGA. Trimming took off 0 bases at V and 2 bases at J, with 10 bases between the two ends. The chain's CDR3 is CASSLTRGSQETQYF. DNA of the CDR3: TGTGCCAGCAGCTTAACGAGGGGGTCACAAGAGACCCAGTACTTC.

V and J are TRBV10-3 and TRBJ1-1; TRBD1 agrees at 7 bases. V was pared by 4 bases and J by 5 bases, with 10 bases of the junction left unmatched. Looked up from germline, CDR1 is ENHRY and CDR2 is SYGVKD. The CDR3 is 15 residues long. The CDR3 DNA reads TGTGCCATCAGTGTTCGACAGGGACTTGTGACTGAAGCTTTCTTT. Translation: CAISVRQGLVTEAFF.

The chain combines TRBV6-6 with TRBJ2-3; a weak D match, TRBD2 (6 bases). Germline CDR1 MNHNY, CDR2 SVGAGI (reference sequence). This CDR3 region has 16 residues. The ends were cut back, 0 bases at V and 3 bases at J, with 13 bases in the middle. In DNA form, the CDR3 reads TGTGCCAGCAGTTACTCGACTTGGGGGACTACAGATACGCAGTATTTT. Residues: CASSYSTWGTTDTQYF.

The chain combines TRBV19 with TRBJ1-2; weak D call: TRBD1 (6 bases). V lost 5 bases, J lost 0 bases, and 10 bases lay in between. The CDR3 sequence is 14 residues long. The V gene's germline CDR1 is LNHDA and CDR2 SQIVND (reference sequence). The CDR3, as DNA: TGTGCCAGTAGTCCGCGGACAGCTAACTATGGCTACACCTTC. As protein: CASSPRTANYGYTF.

This clone was recorded once. The chain is built from TRBV10-2 and TRBJ2-7; 8 nucleotides line up with TRBD2. Trimming took 10 bases from V and 0 from J; bases not matched to a gene: 8. Germline CDR1 WSHSY, CDR2 SAAADI. CDR3 length: 14 residues. The CDR3 DNA reads as TGCGCCACAAATAGAGCGGGGGACTCCTACGAGCAGTACTTC. This codes for CATNRAGDSYEQYF.

This chain uses TRBV6-1 with TRBJ2-7; 7 bases align to TRBD2. The CDR3 is 15 amino acids. From germline, CDR1 is MNHNS and CDR2 SASEGT. V shed 7 bases and J 0 bases; nucleotides not matched to a gene: 9. In DNA form, the CDR3 reads TGTGCCAGCACCCTGCGGGAGCCGCTCTCCTACGAGCAGTACTTC. It is translated as CASTLREPLSYEQYF.

The V gene is TRBV5-1, the J gene TRBJ1-1; TRBD1 matches at 10 bases. After removal of 0 bases from V and 8 bases from J, the junction contained 10 bases not matched to a gene. The germline CDR1 and CDR2 sequences are SGHRS and YFSETQ. The CDR3 covers 16 residues. CDR3 in amino acids: CASSLAGTGEWEEAFF. CDR3 sequence (DNA): TGCGCCAGCAGCTTGGCCGGGACAGGGGAATGGGAGGAAGCTTTCTTT.

This clone was picked up one time. The V gene is TRBV9, the J gene TRBJ1-2; the match to TRBD1 covers 10 bases. Germline lookup yields CDR1 SGDLS and CDR2 YYNGEE. The ends lost 4 bases at V and 2 bases at J; junction bases unmatched: 8. The CDR3 sequence is 16 residues long. CDR3 protein: CASSRQGALRNYGYTF. The CDR3 DNA is TGTGCCAGCAGCCGACAGGGGGCGTTAAGGAACTATGGCTACACCTTC.

In DNA form, the CDR3 reads TGCAGCGTTGTACCAGTACAAGAGACCCAGTACTTC. Its protein is CSVVPVQETQYF. V usage is TRBV29-1 and J usage is TRBJ2-5; no reliable D call. The CDR3 consists of 12 residues. Germline values: CDR1 SQVTM, CDR2 ANQGSEA. Trimming removed 4 bases at V and 2 bases at J, with 8 bases between. Full variable domain (rest looked up from reference TRBV29-1 and TRBJ2-5): SAVISQKPSRDICQRGTSLTIQCQVDSQVTMMFWYRQQPGQSLTLIATANQGSEATYESGFVIDKFPISRPNLTFSTLTVSNMSPEDSSIYLCSVVPVQETQYFGPGTRLLVL.

The J gene is TRBJ2-1, the V gene TRBV2; 12 bases map to TRBD1. Trimming cost V 6 bases and J 7 bases; bases outside gene matches: 10. The germline V gene has CDR1 SNHLY and CDR2 FYNNEI. The CDR3 extends over 16 amino acids. This chain's CDR3 is CASRPGQGAWGNEQFF. Here the CDR3 DNA reads TGTGCCAGCAGACCGGGACAGGGGGCATGGGGAAATGAGCAGTTCTTC.

This clone was seen a handful of times. The rearrangement uses TRBV7-6 and TRBJ1-5; D gene unclear. Germline V gene sequence: CDR1 SGHVS, CDR2 FNYEAQ. There are 17 residues in the CDR3. The V end was cut by 4 bases, the J end by 1 base, with 17 bases between. The CDR3 sequence is CASSSSVSLGSNQPQHF. CDR3 nucleotide sequence: TGTGCCAGCAGCTCCTCGGTGTCCCTCGGGAGCAATCAGCCCCAGCATTTT.

CDR3 bases: TGCGCCAGCAGTGGGGCCTTAGCAAGTGCTGATACGCAGTATTTT. This sequence encodes CASSGALASADTQYF. This chain connects TRBV5-1 to TRBJ2-3; D possibly corresponds to TRBD1 (5 bases). The length of the CDR3 is 15 residues. Germline V gene data show CDR1 as SGHRS and CDR2 as YFSETQ. V was cut by 5 bases and J by 6 bases, with 19 bases left in between. Full variable domain (rest looked up from reference TRBV5-1 and TRBJ2-3): KAGVTQTPRYLIKTRGQQVTLSCSPISGHRSVSWYQQTPGQGLQFLFEYFSETQRNKGNFPGRFSGRQFSNSRSEMNVSTLELGDSALYLCASSGALASADTQYFGPGTRLTVL.

Note on this clone: Additional DNA sequences in this sample encode the identical CDR3. The CDR3 reads CASTPRRQETQYF. In DNA, the CDR3 is TGTGCCAGCACCCCTCGGCGGCAAGAGACCCAGTACTTC. The genes are TRBV7-2 and TRBJ2-5; D gene unclear. The CDR3 totals 13 residues. Germline loops: CDR1 SGHTA, CDR2 FQGNSA. V was trimmed by 7 bases and J by 2 bases, leaving 11 bases between them.

V usage is TRBV7-8 and J usage is TRBJ2-7, with unresolved D. The CDR3 covers 14 residues. Germline CDR1 and CDR2: SGHVS and FQNEAQ. V lost 1 base, J lost 2 bases, and 9 bases lay in between. CDR3 loop: CASSLGAVAYEQYF. The CDR3 nucleotides are TGTGCCAGCAGCTTAGGGGCAGTAGCCTACGAGCAGTACTTC.

The CDR3 protein is CASSLREGTDTQYF. The CDR3 DNA sequence: TGTGCCAGCAGTTTGAGAGAGGGCACAGATACGCAGTATTTT. V gene TRBV28 combines with J gene TRBJ2-3, with D unclear. Germline values: CDR1 MDHEN, CDR2 SYDVKM. The CDR3 consists of 14 residues. Trimming shortened V by 3 bases and J by 1 base, and 8 bases separated the two germline ends.

The chain couples TRBV4-3 to TRBJ1-1, with 9 bases fitting TRBD1. Germline CDR1 LGHNA, CDR2 YSLEER. The V and J ends lost 3 bases and 4 bases, in that order; junction bases with no gene match: 12. The CDR3 runs 17 residues. As DNA, the CDR3 is TGCGCCAGCAGCCACGGGACAGGGAGGGAGTTAGCCACTGAAGCTTTCTTT. Protein product: CASSHGTGRELATEAFF.